This T cell receptor beta chain emerged from a study of OX40 agonist ivuxolimab in advanced cancers. Study-level information: An agonistic human IgG2 monoclonal antibody against OX40 (CD134) was given.

Findings and caveats of the study: In the 0.1-3.0 mg/kg groups, partial responders showed among the lowest expansion. The authors did not determine the antigen specificity of the expanded peripheral T cells.

Trimming removed 4 bases at V and 0 bases at J, with 10 bases between. Germline CDR1 reads LNHDA; CDR2 reads SQIVND (reference sequence). CDR3 length equals 15 residues. Systemic immunosuppression or a history of autoimmune disease excluded patients. About this clone itself: No antigen is known for it.

The data were produced by immunoSEQ multiplex PCR, yet TCRdb's version contains in-frame clones alone and is incomplete. This table holds more than 20,000 clones, 90% to 95% found once. Sample: CD4+ or CD8+ T cells sorted from blood, taken in a trial of the OX40 agonist ivuxolimab. The source of this sequence is an adult with an advanced solid tumor such as melanoma, head and neck, liver or kidney cancer. The chain recombines TRBV19 with TRBJ1-5; D possibly corresponds to TRBD1 (6 bases). CDR3 loop: CASSTDSYSNQPQHF. CDR3 in DNA: TGTGCCAGTAGTACGGACAGTTATAGCAATCAGCCCCAGCATTTT.